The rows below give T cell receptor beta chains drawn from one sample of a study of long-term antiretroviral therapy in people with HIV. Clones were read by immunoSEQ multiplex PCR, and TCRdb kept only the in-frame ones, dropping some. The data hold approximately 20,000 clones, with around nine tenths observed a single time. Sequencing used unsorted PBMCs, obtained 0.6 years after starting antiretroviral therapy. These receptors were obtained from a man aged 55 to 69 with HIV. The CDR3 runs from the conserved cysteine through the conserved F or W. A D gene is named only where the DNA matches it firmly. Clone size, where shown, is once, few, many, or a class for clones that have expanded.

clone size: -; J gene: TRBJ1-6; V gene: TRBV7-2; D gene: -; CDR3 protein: CASSLGQGNNSPLHF; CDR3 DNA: TGTGCCAGCAGCTTAGGCCAGGGAAATAATTCACCCCTCCACTTT
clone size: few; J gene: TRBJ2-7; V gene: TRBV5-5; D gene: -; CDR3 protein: CASSRPLGHSWEQYF; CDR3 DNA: TGTGCCAGCAGCCGCCCCCTGGGACACAGTTGGGAGCAGTACTTC
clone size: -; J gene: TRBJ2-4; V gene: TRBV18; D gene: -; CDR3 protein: CASSPPVGLIQYF; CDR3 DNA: TGTGCCAGCTCACCACCGGTGGGGCTCATTCAGTACTTC
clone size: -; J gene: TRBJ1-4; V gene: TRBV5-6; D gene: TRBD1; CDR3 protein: CASSFIPQGRDEKLFF; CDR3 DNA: TGTGCCAGCAGCTTCATTCCACAGGGGCGGGATGAAAAACTGTTTTTT
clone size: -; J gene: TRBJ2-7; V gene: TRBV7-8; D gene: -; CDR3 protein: CASSFSLDTFYEQYF; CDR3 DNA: TGTGCCAGCAGCTTTTCCCTGGACACATTCTACGAGCAGTACTTC
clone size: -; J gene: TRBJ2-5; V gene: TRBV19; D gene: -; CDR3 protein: CASSIHGGSEGETQYF; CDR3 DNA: TGTGCCAGTAGTATACACGGGGGCTCCGAGGGAGAGACCCAGTACTTC
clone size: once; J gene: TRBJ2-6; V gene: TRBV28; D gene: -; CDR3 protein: CASSSPPGSGANVLTF; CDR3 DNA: TGTGCCAGCAGTTCCCCCCCGGGCTCTGGGGCCAACGTCCTGACTTTC
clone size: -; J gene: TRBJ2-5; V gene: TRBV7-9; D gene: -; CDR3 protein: CASSLYMETQYF; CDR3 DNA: TGTGCCAGCAGCTTGTATATGGAGACCCAGTACTTC
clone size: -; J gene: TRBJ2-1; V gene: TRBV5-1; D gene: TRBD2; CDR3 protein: CASSIPLGTSPGEQFF; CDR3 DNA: TGCGCCAGCAGCATACCCCTCGGGACTAGCCCCGGTGAGCAGTTCTTC
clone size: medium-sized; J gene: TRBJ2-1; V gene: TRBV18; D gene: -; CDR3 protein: CASSPTDSYNEQFF; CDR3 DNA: TGTGCCAGCTCACCGACTGACAGTTACAATGAGCAGTTCTTC
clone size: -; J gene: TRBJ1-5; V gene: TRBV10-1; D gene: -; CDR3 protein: CASSDQGRVGLSNQPQHF; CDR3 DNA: TGCGCCAGCAGTGATCAGGGGAGGGTGGGGTTGAGCAATCAGCCCCAGCATTTT
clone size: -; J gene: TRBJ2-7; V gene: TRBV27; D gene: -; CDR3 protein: CASSLGQLREQYF; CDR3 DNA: TGTGCCAGCAGCCTAGGACAGTTGCGCGAGCAGTACTTC
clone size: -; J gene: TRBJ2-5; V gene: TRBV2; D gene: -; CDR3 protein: CASSEGGPGVETQYF; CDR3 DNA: TGTGCCAGCAGTGAGGGGGGGCCAGGTGTAGAGACCCAGTACTTC
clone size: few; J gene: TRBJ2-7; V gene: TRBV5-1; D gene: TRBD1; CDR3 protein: CASSLLGQGYEQYF; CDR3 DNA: TGCGCCAGCAGCTTGTTAGGACAGGGGTACGAGCAGTACTTC
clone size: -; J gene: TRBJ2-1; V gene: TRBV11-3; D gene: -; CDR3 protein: CASSSEFDNEQFF; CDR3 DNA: TGTGCCAGCAGCTCAGAGTTCGACAATGAGCAGTTCTTC
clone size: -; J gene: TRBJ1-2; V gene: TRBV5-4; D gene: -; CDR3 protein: CASSLVPRGGYTF; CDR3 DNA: TGTGCCAGCAGCTTGGTCCCCAGGGGCGGCTACACCTTC
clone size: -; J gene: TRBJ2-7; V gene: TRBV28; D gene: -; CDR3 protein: CASISTATYEQYF; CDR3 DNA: TGTGCCAGCATTTCTACAGCCACCTACGAGCAGTACTTC
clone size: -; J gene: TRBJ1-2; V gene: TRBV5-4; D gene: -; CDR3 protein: CASSPQGRGYTF; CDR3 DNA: TGTGCCAGCAGTCCACAGGGCAGGGGCTACACCTTC
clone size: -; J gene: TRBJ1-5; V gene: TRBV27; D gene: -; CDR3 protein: CASRPATASNQPQHF; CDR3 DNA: TGTGCCAGCAGACCCGCCACGGCTAGCAATCAGCCCCAGCATTTT
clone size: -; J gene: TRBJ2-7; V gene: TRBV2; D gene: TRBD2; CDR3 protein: CASSVLAGVDEQYF; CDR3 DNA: TGTGCCAGCAGTGTACTAGCGGGAGTAGACGAGCAGTACTTC
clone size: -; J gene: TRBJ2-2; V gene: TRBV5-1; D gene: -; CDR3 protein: CASSKLSQEGTGELFF; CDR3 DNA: TGCGCCAGCAGTAAACTGTCACAGGAGGGCACCGGGGAGCTGTTTTTT
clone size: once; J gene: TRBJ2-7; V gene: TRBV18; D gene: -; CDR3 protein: CASSPQPPSSYEQYF; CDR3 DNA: TGTGCCAGCTCACCTCAACCCCCTAGCTCCTACGAGCAGTACTTC
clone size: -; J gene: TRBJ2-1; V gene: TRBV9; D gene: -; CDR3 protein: CASSVGGRLGGDEQFF; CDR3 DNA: TGTGCCAGCAGCGTAGGGGGCAGACTTGGGGGCGATGAGCAGTTCTTC
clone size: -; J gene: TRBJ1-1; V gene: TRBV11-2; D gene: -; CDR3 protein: CASSNTWDTEAFF; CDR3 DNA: TGTGCCAGCAGCAATACCTGGGACACTGAAGCTTTCTTT
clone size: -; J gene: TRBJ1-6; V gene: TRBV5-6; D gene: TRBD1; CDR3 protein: CASSHTGVGSPLHF; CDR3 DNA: TGTGCCAGCAGCCATACAGGGGTTGGGTCACCCCTCCACTTT
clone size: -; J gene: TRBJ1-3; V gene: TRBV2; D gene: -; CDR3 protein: CASSDVVSGNTIYF; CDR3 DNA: TGTGCCAGCAGTGATGTGGTCTCTGGAAACACCATATATTTT
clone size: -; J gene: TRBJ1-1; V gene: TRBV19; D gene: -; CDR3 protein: CASFKGKNTEAFF; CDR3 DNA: TGTGCCAGTTTTAAGGGCAAGAACACTGAAGCTTTCTTT
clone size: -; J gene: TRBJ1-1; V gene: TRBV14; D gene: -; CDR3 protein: CASSRQRTEAFF; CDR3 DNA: TGTGCCAGCAGTCGACAGCGCACTGAAGCTTTCTTT
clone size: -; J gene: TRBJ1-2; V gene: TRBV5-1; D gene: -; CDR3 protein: CASIWVYPGGNGYTF; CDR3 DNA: TGCGCCAGCATATGGGTTTACCCCGGGGGTAATGGCTACACCTTC
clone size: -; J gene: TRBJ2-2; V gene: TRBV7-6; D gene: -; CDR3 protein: CASSSPDSNTGELFF; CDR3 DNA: TGTGCCAGCAGCTCCCCGGACTCGAACACCGGGGAGCTGTTTTTT
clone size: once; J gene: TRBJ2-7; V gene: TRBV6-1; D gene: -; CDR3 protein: CASSGRGGYEQYF; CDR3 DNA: TGTGCCAGCAGTGGCAGGGGTGGGTACGAGCAGTACTTC
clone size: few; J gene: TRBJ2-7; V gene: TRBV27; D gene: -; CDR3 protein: CASRMDSTYEQYF; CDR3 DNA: TGTGCCAGCAGAATGGACAGCACCTACGAGCAGTACTTC
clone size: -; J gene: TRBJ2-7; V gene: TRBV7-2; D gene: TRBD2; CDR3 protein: CASSLAASGSYEQYF; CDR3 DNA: TGTGCCAGCAGCTTAGCGGCTAGCGGGAGTTACGAGCAGTACTTC
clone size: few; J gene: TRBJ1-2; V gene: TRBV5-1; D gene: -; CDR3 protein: CASSLAGGDYGYTF; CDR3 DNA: TGCGCCAGCAGCTTGGCCGGCGGGGACTATGGCTACACCTTC
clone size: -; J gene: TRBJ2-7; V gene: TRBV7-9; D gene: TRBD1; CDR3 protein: CASSLARTGGSWEQYF; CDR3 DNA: TGTGCCAGCAGCTTAGCGCGGACAGGGGGCTCGTGGGAGCAGTACTTC
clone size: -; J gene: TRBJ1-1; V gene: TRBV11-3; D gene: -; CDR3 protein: CASSITPGDTEAFF; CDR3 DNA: TGTGCCAGCAGCATCACCCCAGGGGACACTGAAGCTTTCTTT
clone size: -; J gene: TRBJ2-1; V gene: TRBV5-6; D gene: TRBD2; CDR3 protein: CASYQRLAGALNYNEQFF; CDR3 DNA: TGTGCCAGCTACCAGCGACTAGCGGGAGCATTAAACTACAATGAGCAGTTCTTC
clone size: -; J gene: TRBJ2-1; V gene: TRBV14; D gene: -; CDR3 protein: CASSQDSGLVYNEQFF; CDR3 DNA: TGTGCCAGCAGCCAAGACTCGGGGCTAGTCTACAATGAGCAGTTCTTC
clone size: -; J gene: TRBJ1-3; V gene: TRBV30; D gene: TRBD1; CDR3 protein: CAWVRGSGNTIYF; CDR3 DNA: TGTGCCTGGGTCAGGGGGTCTGGAAACACCATATATTTT
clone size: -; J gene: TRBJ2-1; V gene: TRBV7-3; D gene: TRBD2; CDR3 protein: CASRPPGTSVYNEQFF; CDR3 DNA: TGTGCCAGCAGGCCTCCCGGGACTAGCGTATACAATGAGCAGTTCTTC
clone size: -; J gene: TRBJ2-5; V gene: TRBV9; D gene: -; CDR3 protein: CASSYSWTNQETQYF; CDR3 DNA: TGTGCCAGCAGTTACAGCTGGACGAACCAAGAGACCCAGTACTTC
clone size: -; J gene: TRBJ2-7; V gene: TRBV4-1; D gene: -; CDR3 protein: CASSQVGRREQYF; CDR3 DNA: TGCGCCAGCAGCCAAGTTGGCCGGCGGGAGCAGTACTTC
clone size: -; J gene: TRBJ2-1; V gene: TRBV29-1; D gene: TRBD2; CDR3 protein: CSVKEIGGGGEQFF; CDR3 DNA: TGCAGCGTTAAAGAGATCGGGGGGGGTGGTGAGCAGTTCTTC
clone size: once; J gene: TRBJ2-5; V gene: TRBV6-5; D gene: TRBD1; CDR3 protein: CASTLAGGQETQYF; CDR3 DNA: TGTGCCAGCACCCTGGCAGGGGGCCAAGAGACCCAGTACTTC
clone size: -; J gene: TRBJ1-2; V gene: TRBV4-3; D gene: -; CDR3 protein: CASSQDVGVPLMGYTF; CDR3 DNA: TGCGCCAGCAGCCAAGACGTAGGGGTTCCGCTGATGGGCTACACCTTC
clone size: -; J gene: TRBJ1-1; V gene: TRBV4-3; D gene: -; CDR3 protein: CASSQGPLNTEAFF; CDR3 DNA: TGCGCCAGCAGCCAAGGCCCATTGAACACTGAAGCTTTCTTT
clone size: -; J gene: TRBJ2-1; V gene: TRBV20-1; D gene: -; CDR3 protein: CSATVNEQFF; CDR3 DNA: TGCAGTGCTACGGTGAATGAGCAGTTCTTC
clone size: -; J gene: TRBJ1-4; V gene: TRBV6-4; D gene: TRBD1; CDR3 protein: CASSDWDSWAEKLFF; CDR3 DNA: TGTGCCAGCAGTGACTGGGACAGTTGGGCTGAAAAACTGTTTTTT
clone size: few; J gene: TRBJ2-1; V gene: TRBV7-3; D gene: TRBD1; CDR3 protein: CASSLVGQGDYNEQFF; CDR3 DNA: TGTGCCAGCAGCTTAGTGGGACAGGGGGACTACAATGAGCAGTTCTTC
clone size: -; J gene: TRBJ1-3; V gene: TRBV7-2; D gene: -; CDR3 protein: CASSQAGQGSGNTIYF; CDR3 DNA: TGTGCCAGCAGCCAGGCTGGGCAGGGCTCTGGAAACACCATATATTTT
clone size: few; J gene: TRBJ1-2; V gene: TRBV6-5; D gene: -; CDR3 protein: CASGSGRNYGYTF; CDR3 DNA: TGTGCCAGCGGGTCGGGACGAAACTATGGCTACACCTTC
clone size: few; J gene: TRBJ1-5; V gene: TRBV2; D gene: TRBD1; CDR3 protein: CASRWDRNDQPQHF; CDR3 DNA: TGTGCCAGCAGATGGGACAGGAACGATCAGCCCCAGCATTTT
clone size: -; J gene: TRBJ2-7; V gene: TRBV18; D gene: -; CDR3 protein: CASSPRRPAGEQYF; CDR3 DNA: TGTGCCAGCTCACCGCGCAGGCCCGCTGGCGAGCAGTACTTC
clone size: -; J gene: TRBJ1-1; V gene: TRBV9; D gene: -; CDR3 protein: CASSVVPIGSMATEAFF; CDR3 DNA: TGTGCCAGCAGCGTAGTCCCTATAGGGAGTATGGCCACTGAAGCTTTCTTT
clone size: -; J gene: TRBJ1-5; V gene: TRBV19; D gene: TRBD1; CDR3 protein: CASSIMDRANQPQHF; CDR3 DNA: TGTGCCAGTAGTATAATGGACAGGGCGAATCAGCCCCAGCATTTT
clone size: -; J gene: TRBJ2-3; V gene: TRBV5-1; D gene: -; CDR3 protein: CASSFPGTDTQYF; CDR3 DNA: TGCGCCAGCAGCTTCCCCGGAACAGATACGCAGTATTTT
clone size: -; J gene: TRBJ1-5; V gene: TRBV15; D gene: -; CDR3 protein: CATSRDRREPQHF; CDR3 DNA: TGTGCCACCAGCAGAGATCGACGTGAGCCCCAGCATTTT
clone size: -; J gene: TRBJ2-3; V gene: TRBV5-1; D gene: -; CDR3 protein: CASSLATPRDTQYF; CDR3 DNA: TGCGCCAGCAGCTTGGCCACGCCCCGGGATACGCAGTATTTT
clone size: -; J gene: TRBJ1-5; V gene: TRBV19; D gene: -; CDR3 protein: CASSMTALEVNQPQHF; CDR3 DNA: TGTGCCAGTAGTATGACAGCCTTGGAGGTGAATCAGCCCCAGCATTTT
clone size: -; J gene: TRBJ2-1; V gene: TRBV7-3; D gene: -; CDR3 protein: CASSEGGSGSYNEQFF; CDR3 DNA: TGTGCCAGCAGCGAAGGGGGTAGTGGCTCCTACAATGAGCAGTTCTTC